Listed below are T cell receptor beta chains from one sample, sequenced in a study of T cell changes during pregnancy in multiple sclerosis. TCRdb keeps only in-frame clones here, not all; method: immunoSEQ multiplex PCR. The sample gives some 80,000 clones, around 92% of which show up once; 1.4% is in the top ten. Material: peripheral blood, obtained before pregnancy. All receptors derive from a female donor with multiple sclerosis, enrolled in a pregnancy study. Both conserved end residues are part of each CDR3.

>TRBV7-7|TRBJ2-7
CASSLYTGTGDSYEQYF
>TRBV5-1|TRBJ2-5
CASSPQEYQETQYF
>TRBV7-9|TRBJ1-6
CASSQGDSPLHF
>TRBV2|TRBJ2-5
CASSEATSGGETQYF
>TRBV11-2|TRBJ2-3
CASSLDPTDTQYF
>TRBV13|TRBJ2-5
CASSPARGAETQYF
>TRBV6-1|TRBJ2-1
CAIGRGYNEQFF
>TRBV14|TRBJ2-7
CASSQALVGEQYF
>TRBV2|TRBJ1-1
CASIVQGNTEAFF
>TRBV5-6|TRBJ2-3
CASSLGGGGADTQYF
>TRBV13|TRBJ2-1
CASSLGFLSGESSYNEQFF
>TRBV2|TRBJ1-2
CASSEGQGWGYGYTF
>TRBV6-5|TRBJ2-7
CASTTGTDFYEQYF
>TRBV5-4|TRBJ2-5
CASSLAERRETQYF
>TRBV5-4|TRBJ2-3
CASSLRGSSTDTQYF
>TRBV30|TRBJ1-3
CAWRASGNTIYF
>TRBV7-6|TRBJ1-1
CASSLDTGDTEAFF
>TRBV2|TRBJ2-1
CASRGLAYNEQFF
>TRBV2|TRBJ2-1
CASRRDRAYNEQFF
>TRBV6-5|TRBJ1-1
CASRQGQNTEAFF
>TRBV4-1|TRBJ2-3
CASSRTSGGAPDTQYF
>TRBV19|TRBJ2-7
CASSIADNSYEQYF
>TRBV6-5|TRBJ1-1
CASSYSRQGSEAFF
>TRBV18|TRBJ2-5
CASSPPRTSIQETQYF
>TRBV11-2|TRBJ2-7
CASSLVAVNYEQYF
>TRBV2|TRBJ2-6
CASRRGSPSSGANVLTF
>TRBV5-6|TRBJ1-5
CASSLGDRGWVDNQPQHF
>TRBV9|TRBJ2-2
CASSVGGGNTGELFF
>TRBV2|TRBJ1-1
CASPEARGQGGWGTEAFF
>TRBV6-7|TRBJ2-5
CASSRDRQETQYF
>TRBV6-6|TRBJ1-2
CASSYGPSGYGYTF
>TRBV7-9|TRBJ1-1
CASRTGNTEAFF
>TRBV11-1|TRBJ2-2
CASSPGTARTGELFF
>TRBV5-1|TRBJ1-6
CASSSPQANSPLHF
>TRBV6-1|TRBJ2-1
CASSRAGGSYNEQFF
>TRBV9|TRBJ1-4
CASRRGDIHNEKLFF
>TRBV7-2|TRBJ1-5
CASSRGPRAGNQPQHF
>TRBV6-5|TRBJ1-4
CASSYHPGTGNEKLFF
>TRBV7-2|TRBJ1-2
CASSSTRQGGGYTF
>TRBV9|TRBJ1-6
CASSATQGANSPLHF
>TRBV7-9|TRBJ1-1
CASSFPDRGGRSLNTEAFF
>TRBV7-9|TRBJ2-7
CASSSTPDRLAYEQYF
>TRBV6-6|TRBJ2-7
CASRTDTYEQYF
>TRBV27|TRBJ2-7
CASSPRQGASEQYF